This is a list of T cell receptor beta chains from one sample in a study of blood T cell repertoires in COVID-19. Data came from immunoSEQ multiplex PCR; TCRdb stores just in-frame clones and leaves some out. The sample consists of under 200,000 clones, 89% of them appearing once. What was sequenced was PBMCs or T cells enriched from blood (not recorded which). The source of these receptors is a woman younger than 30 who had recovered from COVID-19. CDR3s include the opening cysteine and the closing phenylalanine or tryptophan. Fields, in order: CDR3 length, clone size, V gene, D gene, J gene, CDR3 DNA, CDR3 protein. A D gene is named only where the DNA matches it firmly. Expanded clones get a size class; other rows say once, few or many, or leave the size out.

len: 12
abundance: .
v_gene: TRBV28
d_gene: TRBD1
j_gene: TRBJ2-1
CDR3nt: TGTGCCAGCAACCCAGGGGGCTTGGGGCAGTTCTTC
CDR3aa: CASNPGGLGQFF

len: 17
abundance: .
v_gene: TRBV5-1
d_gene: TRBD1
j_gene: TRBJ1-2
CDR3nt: TGCGCCAGCAGCTGGGGGGCCCCGACAGGGACCGACTATGGCTACACCTTC
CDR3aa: CASSWGAPTGTDYGYTF

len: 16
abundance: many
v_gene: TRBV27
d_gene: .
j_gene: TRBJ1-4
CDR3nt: TGTGCCAGCAGATTTACAGGGTCGGCAACTAATGAAAAACTGTTTTTT
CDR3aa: CASRFTGSATNEKLFF

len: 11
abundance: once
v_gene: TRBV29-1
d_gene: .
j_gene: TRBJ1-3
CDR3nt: TGCAGCGTTCGCCAGGGAAACACCATATATTTT
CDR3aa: CSVRQGNTIYF

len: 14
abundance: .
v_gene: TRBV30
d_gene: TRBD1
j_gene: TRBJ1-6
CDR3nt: TGTGCCTGGAGTGTAAGTGACAGGGGCCCACCCCTCCACTTT
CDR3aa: CAWSVSDRGPPLHF

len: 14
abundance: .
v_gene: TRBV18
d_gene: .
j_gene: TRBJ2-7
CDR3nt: TGTGCCAGCTCACCACCCAGGGGCTCCTACGAGCAGTACTTC
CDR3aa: CASSPPRGSYEQYF

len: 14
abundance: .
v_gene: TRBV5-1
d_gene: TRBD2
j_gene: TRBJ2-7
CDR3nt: TGCGCCAGCAGTCGACGGGAGGGGGGCTACGAGCAGTACTTC
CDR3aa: CASSRREGGYEQYF

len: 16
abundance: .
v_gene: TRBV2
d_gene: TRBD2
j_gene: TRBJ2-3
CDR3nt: TGTGCCAGCAGCTCGGGACTAGCGGGAGTGGGAGATACGCAGTATTTT
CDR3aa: CASSSGLAGVGDTQYF

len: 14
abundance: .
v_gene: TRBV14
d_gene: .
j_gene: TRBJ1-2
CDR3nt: TGTGCCAGCAGCCATTTATCTTCGGGGTATGGCTACACCTTC
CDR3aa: CASSHLSSGYGYTF

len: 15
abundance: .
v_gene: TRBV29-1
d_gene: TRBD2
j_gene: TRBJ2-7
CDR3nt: TGCAGCGTGGCCCCCAGCGGGAGCGCCCAGCACGAGCAGTACTTC
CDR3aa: CSVAPSGSAQHEQYF

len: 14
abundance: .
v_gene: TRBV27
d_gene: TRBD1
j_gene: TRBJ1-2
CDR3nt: TGTGCCAGCAGTTTAGCAGGGGGGTCGATAAGCTACACCTTC
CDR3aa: CASSLAGGSISYTF

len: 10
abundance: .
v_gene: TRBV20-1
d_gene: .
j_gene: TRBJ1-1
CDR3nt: TGCAGTGCTATTCGCACTGAAGCTTTCTTT
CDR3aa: CSAIRTEAFF

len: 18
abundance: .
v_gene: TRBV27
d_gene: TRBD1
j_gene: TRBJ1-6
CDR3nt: TGTGCCAGCAGTTTATCCCCGGGACAGGCGTTTCGTGGTTCACCCCTCCACTTT
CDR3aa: CASSLSPGQAFRGSPLHF

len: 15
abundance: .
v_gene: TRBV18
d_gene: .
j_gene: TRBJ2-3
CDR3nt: TGTGCCAGCTCACCACCGGCGGGGGCGGGGGATACGCAGTATTTT
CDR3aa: CASSPPAGAGDTQYF

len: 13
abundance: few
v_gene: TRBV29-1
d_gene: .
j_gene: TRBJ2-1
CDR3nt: TGCAGCGTTGACAGAGCGGGCTACAATGAGCAGTTCTTC
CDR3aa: CSVDRAGYNEQFF

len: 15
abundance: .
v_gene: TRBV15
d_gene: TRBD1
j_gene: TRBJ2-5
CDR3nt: TGTGCCACCAGCAGAGGGGGACAGGACCAAGAGACCCAGTACTTC
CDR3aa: CATSRGGQDQETQYF

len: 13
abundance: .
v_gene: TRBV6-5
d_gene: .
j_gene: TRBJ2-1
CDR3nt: TGTGCCAGTGAGCTATTACAGGCGACTGAGCAGTTCTTC
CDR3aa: CASELLQATEQFF

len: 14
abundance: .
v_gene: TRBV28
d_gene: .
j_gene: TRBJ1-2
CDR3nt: TGTGCCAGCAGTTTGGTGGGAGTCGGCTATGGCTACACCTTC
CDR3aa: CASSLVGVGYGYTF

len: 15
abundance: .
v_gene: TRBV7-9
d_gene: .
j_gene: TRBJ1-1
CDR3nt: TGTGCCAGCAGCTTAGGCGGGGGCCTGAACACTGAAGCTTTCTTT
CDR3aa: CASSLGGGLNTEAFF

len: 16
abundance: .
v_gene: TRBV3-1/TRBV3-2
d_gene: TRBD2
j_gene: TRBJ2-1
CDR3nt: TGTGCCAGCAGCCCCTACGGGACTAGCGCCGCGAATGAGCAGTTCTTC
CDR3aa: CASSPYGTSAANEQFF

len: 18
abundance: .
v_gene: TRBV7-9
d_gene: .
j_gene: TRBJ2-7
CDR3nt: TGTGCCAGCAGCTTAGATCGAGGGCGGGGACAGATTTTTTACGAGCAGTACTTC
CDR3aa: CASSLDRGRGQIFYEQYF

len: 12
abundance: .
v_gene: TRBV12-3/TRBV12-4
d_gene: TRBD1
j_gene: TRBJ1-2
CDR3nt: TGTGCCAGCAGTGGGACAGGTTTCCCCTACACCTTC
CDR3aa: CASSGTGFPYTF

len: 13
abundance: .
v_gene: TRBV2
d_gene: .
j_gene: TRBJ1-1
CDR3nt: TGTGCCAGCAGTGCAGAAATGAACACTGAAGCTTTCTTT
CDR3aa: CASSAEMNTEAFF

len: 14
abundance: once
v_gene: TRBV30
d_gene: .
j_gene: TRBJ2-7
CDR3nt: TGTGCCTGGAGCCCCGGGAACAGGGACGACGAGCAGTACTTC
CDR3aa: CAWSPGNRDDEQYF

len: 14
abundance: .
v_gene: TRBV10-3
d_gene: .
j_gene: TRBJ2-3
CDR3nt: TGTGCCAGCCTGGTCGGCGGGACAGCAGATACGCAGTATTTT
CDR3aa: CASLVGGTADTQYF

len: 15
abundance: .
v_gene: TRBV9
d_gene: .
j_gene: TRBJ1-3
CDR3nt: TGTGCCAGCAGCCCGCGAGGGAGCTCTGGAAACACCATATATTTT
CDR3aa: CASSPRGSSGNTIYF

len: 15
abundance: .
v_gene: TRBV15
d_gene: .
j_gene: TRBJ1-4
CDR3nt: TGTGCCACCAGCAGAGATAGCCGGGAGAATGAAAAACTGTTTTTT
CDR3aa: CATSRDSRENEKLFF